The rows below give T cell receptor beta chains drawn from one sample of a study of T cells after yellow fever vaccination. MiXCR was run by TCRdb on the 5' RACE reads, yielding one entry per CDR3 protein. The repertoire consists of some 49,000 distinct CDR3 sequences, with 5.5% to 8% occurring once and the leading ten covering roughly a tenth. The sequencing here drew on PBMCs, either bulk or a sorted T-cell subset (CD4+, CD8+, memory, or dextramer-sorted; not recorded which), taken 45 days after the yellow fever booster vaccination. These receptors were collected from a man aged 30-40 years who received the YFV17D yellow fever vaccine. Both conserved end residues are part of each CDR3. D genes are given only for firm matches. A row's size may be missing; if present it is once, few, many or a size class.

D gene | J gene | V gene | clone size | CDR3 DNA | CDR3 protein
NA | TRBJ1-2 | TRBV3-1 | NA | TGTGCCAGCAGCCAAGATTCCGAGGACCCCTCCCGGGGTGGCTACACCTTC | CASSQDSEDPSRGGYTF
NA | TRBJ2-2 | TRBV11-2 | many | TGTGCCAGCAGTCGTAGGGGGAACACCGGGGAGCTGTTTTTT | CASSRRGNTGELFF
NA | TRBJ2-3 | TRBV20-1 | many | TGCAGTGCTAGAAGGGGCAGGTGGGGAACAGATACGCAGTATTTT | CSARRGRWGTDTQYF
NA | TRBJ2-2 | TRBV28 | NA | TGTGCCAGCAGGAAAAGGACAGCCGGGGACACCGGGGAGCTGTTTTTT | CASRKRTAGDTGELFF
NA | TRBJ2-1 | TRBV20-1 | few | TGCAGTGCTAGAGATATAGGGCATGAGCAGTTCTTC | CSARDIGHEQFF
NA | TRBJ2-1 | TRBV7-2 | many | TGTGCCAGCAGCTTAGCAGCGGTGGGGTCCTACAATGAGCAGTTCTTC | CASSLAAVGSYNEQFF
NA | TRBJ1-2 | TRBV7-2 | many | TGTGCCAGCAGCCTTGCGGGGGAGGGCTACACCTTC | CASSLAGEGYTF
NA | TRBJ2-6 | TRBV7-2 | many | TGTGCCAGCAGCCCAATCTCTGGGGCCAACGTCCTGACTTTC | CASSPISGANVLTF
NA | TRBJ1-2 | TRBV19 | few | TGTGCCAGTACGAGGGGGGACGGTGGCTACACCTTC | CASTRGDGGYTF
TRBD2 | TRBJ2-4 | TRBV7-2 | NA | TGTGCCAGCCTCCCGGCGGCTAGCGGGAGGAGCATTCAGTACTTC | CASLPAASGRSIQYF
TRBD2 | TRBJ2-2 | TRBV19 | NA | TGTGCCAGTAAAGAACTAGCGGTAAACACCGGGGAGCTGTTTTTT | CASKELAVNTGELFF
TRBD2 | TRBJ2-1 | TRBV10-2 | many | TGCGCCGCACTAGCGGGAGGAAATGAGCAGTTCTTC | CAALAGGNEQFF
TRBD2 | TRBJ2-1 | TRBV6-2/TRBV6-3 | once | TGTGCCAGCAGTTACTCTCTAGCGGCCCACAATGAGCAGTTCTTC | CASSYSLAAHNEQFF
TRBD2 | TRBJ2-3 | TRBV5-6 | many | TGTGCCAGCAAACCGGGACTAGCGGCCACAGATACGCAGTATTTT | CASKPGLAATDTQYF
NA | TRBJ1-1 | TRBV7-6 | many | TGTGCCAGTGCCTCTAGCCGGGTCACTGAAGCTTTCTTT | CASASSRVTEAFF
NA | TRBJ2-3 | TRBV7-9 | NA | TGTGCCAGCAGCCGCTGGGGCAGCGGCACAGATACGCAGTATTTT | CASSRWGSGTDTQYF
NA | TRBJ2-1 | TRBV29-1 | many | TGCAGCGTTGTTAGTCTGAGGGGCACCCAGTTCTTC | CSVVSLRGTQFF
NA | TRBJ1-2 | TRBV10-3 | many | TGTGCCATCAGTGTTGTAGGAGTGTCCTATGGCTACACCTTC | CAISVVGVSYGYTF
NA | TRBJ2-7 | TRBV2 | many | TGTGCCAGCAGTGAAAGTGCCTACGAGCAGTACTTC | CASSESAYEQYF
NA | TRBJ1-1 | TRBV7-2 | many | TGTGCCAGCAAAGACAGACTGAACACTGAAGCTTTCTTT | CASKDRLNTEAFF
NA | TRBJ2-5 | TRBV20-1 | many | TGCAGTGCCGTTATGGGGTGGGAGACCCAGTACTTC | CSAVMGWETQYF
NA | TRBJ2-7 | TRBV18 | many | TGTGCCAGCTCACAACAGGACTCTTACGAGCAGTACTTC | CASSQQDSYEQYF
NA | TRBJ2-1 | TRBV19 | NA | TGTGCCAGTAGTATAGAGGGAAACAATGAGCAGTTCTTC | CASSIEGNNEQFF
TRBD1 | TRBJ1-2 | TRBV28 | many | TGTGCCAGTACGGCCCGGGACAGGGGATTAAGTGGCTACACCTTC | CASTARDRGLSGYTF
NA | TRBJ2-2 | TRBV7-2 | NA | TGTGCCAGCAGCCGAGGGGGTGGAACCGGGGAGCTGTTTTTT | CASSRGGGTGELFF
NA | TRBJ1-5 | TRBV20-1 | many | TGCAGTGCCTGTCGACAGGAAGGGGAGGCCCAGCATTTT | CSACRQEGEAQHF
NA | TRBJ1-4 | TRBV7-9 | large | TGTGCCAGCAGCAAGCGGAGGGAGGATGAAAAACTGTTTTTT | CASSKRREDEKLFF
TRBD2 | TRBJ2-1 | TRBV23-1 | few | TGCGCCAGCAGTCAATCCCCCCTAGCGGGATCCTACAATGAGCAGTTCTTC | CASSQSPLAGSYNEQFF
TRBD1 | TRBJ1-5 | TRBV6-5 | NA | TGTGCCAGCAGTCCGACAGGGGCCAATCAGCCCCAGCATTTT | CASSPTGANQPQHF
NA | TRBJ1-1 | TRBV6-2/TRBV6-3 | many | TGTGCCAGCACTTCCGGGACCGGTGAAGCTTTCTTT | CASTSGTGEAFF
TRBD1 | TRBJ2-3 | TRBV20-1 | many | TGCAGTGCTAGAAGGGACAGCGATACGCAGTATTTT | CSARRDSDTQYF
NA | TRBJ2-1 | TRBV7-9 | many | TGTGCCAGCAGCCCACAAGCCATCCGGGACGCATACAATGAGCAGTTCTTC | CASSPQAIRDAYNEQFF
NA | TRBJ2-1 | TRBV5-1 | few | TGCGCCAGCAGCCTGCAAGAACCGAGGTTCGATGAGCAGTTCTTC | CASSLQEPRFDEQFF
NA | TRBJ2-1 | TRBV6-2/TRBV6-3 | NA | TGTGCCAGCAGTTACCGCCTGGGGCCTGGGGATGAGCAGTTCTTC | CASSYRLGPGDEQFF
NA | TRBJ2-7 | TRBV27 | NA | TGTGCCTGCAGTTTATATCGGTTTAGTACCTCGGACAAGAACTACGAGCAGTACTTC | CACSLYRFSTSDKNYEQYF
NA | TRBJ2-3 | TRBV5-6 | NA | TGTGCCAGCAGCTTGGAGGGCACCTCGGGCGGCACGCAGTATTTT | CASSLEGTSGGTQYF
NA | TRBJ2-4 | TRBV19 | few | TGTGCCAGTAGTATAGGGGCCAAAAACATTCAGTACTTC | CASSIGAKNIQYF
NA | TRBJ2-3 | TRBV7-2 | NA | TGTGCCAGCAGCTTTTGGTCCGGCCCAGATACGCAGTATTTT | CASSFWSGPDTQYF
NA | TRBJ1-1 | TRBV20-1 | NA | TGCAGTGCTAGAGCCGGTTGGCCCGAAGCTTTCTTT | CSARAGWPEAFF
TRBD2 | TRBJ2-1 | TRBV20-1 | few | TGCAGTGCTAGAGGGGGACTAGCGGGAGTTGGGCAGTTCTTC | CSARGGLAGVGQFF
NA | TRBJ1-3 | TRBV11-2 | many | TGTGCCAGCAGCACCTCACAGGGTTACACCATATATTTT | CASSTSQGYTIYF
TRBD2 | TRBJ2-5 | TRBV19 | few | TGTGCCAGTAGCGGCAATGGAAGACTAGCGGGACAAGAGACCCAGTACTTC | CASSGNGRLAGQETQYF
NA | TRBJ2-1 | TRBV18 | few | TGTGCCAGCTCACTCAACTCGTACAATGAGCAGTTCTTC | CASSLNSYNEQFF
NA | TRBJ2-5 | TRBV20-1 | many | TGCAGTGCTAGAGATTTGTCGCAGGAAGGAGAGACCCAGTACTTC | CSARDLSQEGETQYF
TRBD1 | TRBJ1-2 | TRBV7-9 | NA | TGTGCCAGCAGCTTTTCGACAGGGCGATATGGCTACACCTTC | CASSFSTGRYGYTF
NA | TRBJ1-5 | TRBV30 | NA | TGTGCCTGGTCCCGGGATAGCAATCAGCCCCAGCATTTT | CAWSRDSNQPQHF
TRBD1 | TRBJ2-3 | TRBV10-3 | medium-sized | TGTGCCATCGGAGGGGGACAGGATATCGTGGGGAGCACAGATACGCAGTATTTT | CAIGGGQDIVGSTDTQYF
TRBD2 | TRBJ2-1 | TRBV7-9 | many | TGTGCCAGCAGCCCCAAGCGGGAGAGGGGCAATGAGCAGTTCTTC | CASSPKRERGNEQFF
NA | TRBJ1-2 | TRBV21-1 | many | TGTGCCAGCAGCAAAGGCGAGGGCACCCGGGGCGGTGGCTACACCTTC | CASSKGEGTRGGGYTF
TRBD1 | TRBJ2-7 | TRBV20-1 | many | TGCAGTGCCTCCGGGACAGGGTTCTACGAGCAGTACTTC | CSASGTGFYEQYF
NA | TRBJ2-3 | TRBV6-2/TRBV6-3 | few | TGTGCCAGCAGTTACGGACCAGGTACGCAGTATTTT | CASSYGPGTQYF
NA | TRBJ2-3 | TRBV15 | many | TGTGCCACCAGCCGTACAGGTAGTAGCACAGATACGCAGTATTTT | CATSRTGSSTDTQYF